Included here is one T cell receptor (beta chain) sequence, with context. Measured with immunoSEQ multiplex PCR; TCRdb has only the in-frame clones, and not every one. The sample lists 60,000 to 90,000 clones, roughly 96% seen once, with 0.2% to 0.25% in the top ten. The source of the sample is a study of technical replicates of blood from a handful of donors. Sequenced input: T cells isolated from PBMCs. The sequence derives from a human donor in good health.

Written as DNA, the CDR3 is TGTGCCAGCAGCTTAATGCAGGGGAGGGACACCGGGGAGCTGTTTTTT. This translates into CASSLMQGRDTGELFF. The gene calls are TRBV11-2 and TRBJ2-2, with TRBD2 as a possible D gene (7 bases). The CDR3 is 16 amino acids. Trimming left V 2 bases short and J 3 bases short, with 13 bases between. Per the germline V gene, CDR1 is SGHAT and CDR2 is FQNNGV.